Given below is one T cell receptor beta chain in context. The CDR3 covers 15 residues. Germline lookup yields CDR1 SGHDT and CDR2 YYEEEE. After removal of 0 bases from V and 7 bases from J, the junction contained 6 bases not matched to a gene. The data originate from a study of blood T cell repertoires in COVID-19. The repertoire was sequenced with immunoSEQ multiplex PCR; TCRdb's copy has only in-frame clones and lacks some. This sample has about 70,000 clones, with nearly 85% found just once. This sequence was found in a woman aged 55-69 years with acute or convalescent COVID-19. The V and J genes are TRBV5-6 and TRBJ1-5; 8 nucleotides match TRBD1. The sequenced material came from peripheral blood. CDR3 sequence reads: CASSLAGTGKQPQHF. CDR3 DNA: TGTGCCAGCAGCTTGGCCGGGACAGGAAAACAGCCCCAGCATTTT. Full variable domain (missing parts from reference TRBV5-6 and TRBJ1-5): DAGVTQSPTHLIKTRGQQVTLRCSPKSGHDTVSWYQQALGQGPQFIFQYYEEEERQRGNFPDRFSGHQFPNYSSELNVNALLLGDSALYLCASSLAGTGKQPQHFGDGTRLSIL.